A single sample is the source of the 9 T cell receptor beta chains below, sequenced in a study of OX40 agonist ivuxolimab in advanced cancers. Only in-frame clones appear in the TCRdb table, and some are missing; sequencing was by immunoSEQ multiplex PCR. The data show 60,000 to 100,000 clones, less than 95% seen once. This specimen consisted of CD4+ or CD8+ T cells sorted from blood, obtained in a trial of the OX40 agonist ivuxolimab. The receptors originated from an adult with an advanced solid tumor such as melanoma, head and neck, liver or kidney cancer.

The chain recombines TRBV5-1 with TRBJ2-7; TRBD2 aligns across 8 bases. After removal of 3 bases from V and 2 bases from J, the junction contained 1 base not matched to a gene. The germline CDR1 and CDR2 sequences are SGHRS and YFSETQ. CDR3 length equals 13 residues. Written as DNA, the CDR3 is TGCGCCAGCAGCTCCGGGGGGGCCTACGAGCAGTACTTC. As protein: CASSSGGAYEQYF. The entire variable domain, with the rest obtained from reference TRBV5-1 and TRBJ2-7, is as follows: KAGVTQTPRYLIKTRGQQVTLSCSPISGHRSVSWYQQTPGQGLQFLFEYFSETQRNKGNFPGRFSGRQFSNSRSEMNVSTLELGDSALYLCASSSGGAYEQYFGPGTRLTVT.

This chain connects TRBV9 to TRBJ2-7; 13 nucleotides align to TRBD2. The ends lost 3 bases at V and 6 bases at J; junction bases unmatched: 18. Looked up from germline, CDR1 is SGDLS and CDR2 is YYNGEE. This CDR3 has 19 amino acids. In DNA form, the CDR3 reads TGTGCCAGCAGCGCCCCGTGGGGGACTAGCGGGGCCGAGGCGGGCGAGCAGTACTTC. It specifies CASSAPWGTSGAEAGEQYF.

The chain carries TRBV9 and TRBJ2-3; no clear D. The CDR3 covers 12 residues. The V gene's germline CDR1 is SGDLS and CDR2 YYNGEE. V shed 5 bases and J shed 2 bases, with 6 bases lying between them. CDR3 nucleotide sequence: TGTGCCAGCAGGGGTCTCACAGATACGCAGTATTTT. It encodes CASRGLTDTQYF.

The chain couples TRBV6-6 to TRBJ1-5, with 9 bases fitting TRBD1. The length of the CDR3 is 16 residues. V lost 2 bases, J lost 9 bases, and 11 bases stayed unmatched. Germline CDR1 is MNHNY and CDR2 is SVGAGI (reference sequence). In DNA, the CDR3 is TGTGCCAGCAGTTACGACAGGGGGGCCCCGGGGGGGCCCCAGCATTTT. The encoded protein is CASSYDRGAPGGPQHF.

With respect to this clone: Sequence at one end of the junction differs from germline and may be a read error. The V and J genes are TRBV7-7 and TRBJ2-3; D is ambiguous. Looked up from germline, CDR1 is SSHAT and CDR2 is FNYEAQ (reference sequence). The CDR3 consists of 13 residues. CDR3 in amino acids: CASSLGPADTQYF. Written as DNA, the CDR3 is TGTGCTAGCAGCTTAGGCCCCGCAGATACGCAGTATTTT.

The V gene is TRBV19, the J gene TRBJ1-1; D may be TRBD1 (6 bases). CDR1 LNHDA and CDR2 SQIVND come from the germline V gene (reference sequence). Trimming stripped 6 bases from V and 6 bases from J, with 14 bases between. This CDR3 is 13 amino acids long. The CDR3 loop reads CASRSLTGPEAFF. In DNA form, the CDR3 reads TGTGCCAGTAGGTCCCTCACAGGGCCTGAAGCTTTCTTT.

The V call is TRBV7-2, the J call TRBJ2-5; perhaps TRBD1 as D (6 bases). This CDR3 has 14 amino acids. V was cut by 5 bases and J by 5 bases, with 15 bases left in between. Germline CDR1 reads SGHTA; CDR2 reads FQGNSA. This CDR3 is CASSGTGFVETQYF. The DNA for the CDR3 is TGTGCCAGCAGCGGAACAGGGTTTGTGGAGACCCAGTACTTC. The entire variable domain, with the rest obtained from reference TRBV7-2 and TRBJ2-5, is as follows: GAGVSQSPSNKVTEKGKDVELRCDPISGHTALYWYRQSLGQGLEFLIYFQGNSAPDKSGLPSDRFSAERTGGSVSTLTIQRTQQEDSAVYLCASSGTGFVETQYFGPGTRLLVL.

This chain links TRBV4-2 with TRBJ1-5, with TRBD1 as a possible D gene (5 bases). V lost 2 bases, J lost 3 bases, and 11 bases lay in between. Germline CDR1 reads LGHNA; CDR2 reads YNFKEQ. This CDR3 spans 15 amino acids. CDR3 coding DNA: TGTGCCAGCAGCCAATACCGGGACCCCAATCAGCCCCAGCATTTT. This encodes CASSQYRDPNQPQHF.

CDR3 nucleotide sequence: TGTGCCAGCAGCTCCCTGACTAGCGGGGGCCAAAACGATGAGCAGTTCTTC. As protein: CASSSLTSGGQNDEQFF. The V and J genes are TRBV7-9 and TRBJ2-1; 12 positions match TRBD2. J was trimmed by 8 bases and V by 4 bases; bases with no gene match: 12. The CDR3 consists of 17 residues. Germline values: CDR1 SEHNR, CDR2 FQNEAQ (reference sequence).